What follows are 27 T cell receptor beta chains derived from one specimen sequenced in a study of siplizumab effects on memory and regulatory T cells. The data were produced by immunoSEQ multiplex PCR, yet TCRdb's version contains in-frame clones alone and is incomplete. This sample has roughly 100,000 clones, with more than 85% found just once. The sequencing input was Tregs sorted from blood. Receptor source: a human donor in good health.

The genes are TRBV30 and TRBJ2-1; the match to TRBD2 covers 7 bases. The CDR3 extends over 12 amino acids. Germline CDR1 reads GTSNPN; CDR2 reads SVGIG (reference sequence). V was clipped by 6 bases and J by 12 bases; unmatched bases: 11. The CDR3 bases are TGTGCCTGCGACCCTCCGGGAGGTCGGCAGTTCTTC. Protein: CACDPPGGRQFF.

The V call is TRBV11-3, the J call TRBJ2-3; 8 bases fit TRBD2. The V segment lost 1 base and the J segment 6 bases; nucleotides outside the gene matches: 12. Germline CDR1 and CDR2: SGHNT and YENEEA. There are 17 residues in the CDR3. For the CDR3, the DNA is TGTGCCAGCAGCTTAGCGGTGGGCCGGGGGGGCCTCGATACGCAGTATTTT. Translated: CASSLAVGRGGLDTQYF.

The chain joins TRBV6-1 to TRBJ2-1, with 11 bases fitting TRBD2. Per germline, CDR1 MNHNS and CDR2 SASEGT. Losses at the gene ends were 7 bases for V and 6 bases for J; bases not matched to a gene: 8. The CDR3 contains 15 residues. CDR3 bases: TGTGCCAGCAAACCACCGGGACTAGCGGCCAATGAGCAGTTCTTC. Residues: CASKPPGLAANEQFF.

This chain's CDR3 is CASSLGVIGTYEQYF. The CDR3 bases are TGTGCCAGCAGCTTAGGAGTAATTGGAACCTACGAGCAGTACTTC. The gene calls are TRBV11-1 and TRBJ2-7; D ambiguous. The CDR3 consists of 15 residues. Per the germline V gene, CDR1 is SGHAT and CDR2 is FQDESV (reference sequence). V lost 1 base, J lost 2 bases, and 12 bases lay in between.

The chain recombines TRBV4-1 with TRBJ1-2, with TRBD1 identical over 9 bases. V dropped 3 bases and J dropped 5; count of bases not matched to a gene: 13. CDR1 is MGHRA and CDR2 is YSYEKL in the germline V gene. This CDR3 spans 17 amino acids. The CDR3 bases are TGCGCCAGCAGCCATTCTCCTCGGACAGGGGAGGTTTATGGCTACACCTTC. Its protein is CASSHSPRTGEVYGYTF.

This clone was recorded a few times. The chain has TRBV10-3 and TRBJ2-1, with unresolved D. There are 12 residues in the CDR3. V was shortened by 3 bases and J by 11 bases, with 11 bases between the two germline ends. Germline CDR1 is ENHRY and CDR2 is SYGVKD. CDR3 bases: TGTGCCATCAGTGAATCCCGTAACAAGCAGTTCTTC. It yields the protein CAISESRNKQFF.

V usage is TRBV5-4 and J usage is TRBJ2-1; 8 nucleotides align to TRBD2. The V segment lost 6 bases and the J segment 7 bases; nucleotides outside the gene matches: 9. The germline CDR1 and CDR2 sequences are SGHNT and YYREEE (reference sequence). This CDR3 comprises 14 residues. CDR3: CASNPGGGRNEQFF. CDR3 bases: TGTGCCAGCAATCCGGGCGGGGGGCGAAATGAGCAGTTCTTC.

The count of this clone is one. The V and J genes are TRBV7-9 and TRBJ1-4; D ambiguous. CDR1 is SEHNR and CDR2 is FQNEAQ in the germline V gene (reference sequence). Trimming shortened V by 6 bases and J by 5 bases, and 7 bases separated the two germline ends. The CDR3 is made up of 12 amino acids. The CDR3 DNA reads as TGTGCCAGCAGGGCCGGGAATGAAAAACTGTTTTTT. As protein: CASRAGNEKLFF.

The J gene is TRBJ2-7, the V gene TRBV11-2; TRBD2 agrees at 9 bases. V was clipped by 5 bases and J by 6 bases; unmatched bases: 8. The germline V gene encodes CDR1 SGHAT and CDR2 FQNNGV. This CDR3 is built from 14 residues. CDR3 DNA sequence: TGTGCCAGCAGCCATAGCGGGAGAGAAAGCGAGCAGTACTTC. This sequence encodes CASSHSGRESEQYF.

The genes are TRBV2 and TRBJ2-1, with D perhaps TRBD1 (5 bases). This CDR3 is built from 15 residues. V was clipped by 7 bases and J by 0 bases, with 13 bases between them. Per germline, CDR1 SNHLY and CDR2 FYNNEI. The CDR3 protein is CASTMTDRSYNEQFF. Written as DNA, the CDR3 is TGTGCCAGCACCATGACAGACCGCTCCTACAATGAGCAGTTCTTC.

The chain uses TRBV19 and TRBJ2-3; 10 bases fit TRBD1. The CDR3 contains 16 residues. Germline assignment: CDR1 LNHDA and CDR2 SQIVND (reference sequence). Germline trimming cut 1 base from V and 7 bases from J; bases unmatched to any gene: 8. The CDR3 coding sequence is TGTGCCAGTAGTATAGGTCCCGGGACAGGGGCAAATACGCAGTATTTT. It specifies CASSIGPGTGANTQYF. Together with reference TRBV19 and TRBJ2-3, the CDR3 gives the full variable domain: DGGITQSPKYLFRKEGQNVTLSCEQNLNHDAMYWYRQDPGQGLRLIYYSQIVNDFQKGDIAEGYSVSREKKESFPLTVTSAQKNPTAFYLCASSIGPGTGANTQYFGPGTRLTVL.

The CDR3 spells CASSPTGGSGDEQYF. For the CDR3, the DNA is TGTGCCAGCTCACCAACGGGGGGGTCTGGGGACGAGCAGTACTTC. The V gene is TRBV18, the J gene TRBJ2-7; 8 bases agree with TRBD2. CDR3 length equals 15 residues. V shed 2 bases, J shed 5 bases, and the junction held 8 bases outside the gene matches. Germline V gene sequence: CDR1 KGHSH, CDR2 LQKENI.

The chain recombines TRBV2 with TRBJ2-1; 9 positions agree with TRBD1. After removal of 5 bases from V and 8 bases from J, the junction contained 4 bases not matched to a gene. The CDR3 covers 13 residues. Germline CDR1 SNHLY, CDR2 FYNNEI. The CDR3 nucleotides read TGTGCCAGCAGTTTGGACAGGGGCGATGAGCAGTTCTTC. Protein: CASSLDRGDEQFF.

This chain connects TRBV5-1 to TRBJ2-6, with no clear D. V was clipped by 0 bases and J by 2 bases, with 9 bases between them. The CDR3 spans 16 residues. Germline lookup yields CDR1 SGHRS and CDR2 YFSETQ. The CDR3 spells CASSLDSSPGANVLTF. The CDR3 DNA sequence: TGCGCCAGCAGCTTGGATTCCAGCCCTGGGGCCAACGTCCTGACTTTC.

This clone was found once. This chain joins TRBV5-6 and TRBJ2-7, with TRBD1 identical over 7 bases. Unmatched junction bases numbered 7, after V lost 2 bases and J lost 2 bases. In germline, CDR1 is SGHDT, CDR2 YYEEEE. The CDR3 runs to 15 residues. The CDR3, as DNA: TGTGCCAGCAGCTTCCGACAGGGAGCGGCCTACGAGCAGTACTTC. Residues: CASSFRQGAAYEQYF.

The chain couples TRBV2 to TRBJ1-5; 9 nucleotides match TRBD1. Trimming cost V 5 bases and J 7 bases; bases outside gene matches: 9. CDR3 length: 15 residues. CDR1 and CDR2 from the germline V gene are SNHLY and FYNNEI. The CDR3 DNA reads TGTGCCAGCAGTCCTCCGGGACAGGGTAACCAGCCCCAGCATTTT. Translation: CASSPPGQGNQPQHF.

The V call is TRBV10-3, the J call TRBJ1-5; a weak D match, TRBD1 (6 bases). The CDR3 is made up of 13 amino acids. Germline V CDR1 and CDR2: ENHRY, SYGVKD. V was trimmed by 10 bases and J by 5 bases, leaving 15 bases between them. The CDR3 nucleotides read TGTGCCACGGGGGGGGGCCCGCATCAGCCCCAGCATTTT. Protein: CATGGGPHQPQHF.

This clone has only one observation. The chain couples TRBV30 to TRBJ2-4; maybe TRBD2 (6 bases). This CDR3 region has 14 residues. CDR1 is GTSNPN, CDR2 SVGIG, per germline (reference sequence). The V end lost 4 bases, the J end lost 0 bases, and 10 bases lay between the germline ends. In nucleotides, the CDR3 is TGTGCCTGGACACAGCGGGCAGCCAAAAACATTCAGTACTTC. This translates into CAWTQRAAKNIQYF.

The V gene is TRBV15, the J gene TRBJ2-1; the match to TRBD2 covers 9 bases. Germline V gene lookup returns CDR1 LNHNV and CDR2 YYDKDF (reference sequence). This CDR3 spans 18 amino acids. The V segment lost 0 bases and the J segment 1 base; nucleotides outside the gene matches: 7. The CDR3 protein is CATSRDLGGRGSYNEQFF. The CDR3 nucleotides are TGTGCCACCAGCAGAGATCTGGGCGGGAGGGGTTCCTACAATGAGCAGTTCTTC.

The chain has TRBV14 and TRBJ2-5; TRBD1 might be the D (5 bases). With 2 bases removed from V and 5 bases from J, the gap between germline ends came to 21 bases. CDR1 is SGHDN and CDR2 is FVKESK in the germline V gene. This CDR3 is built from 17 residues. The CDR3 sequence is CASSQSVGQGSWETQYF. The CDR3, as DNA: TGTGCCAGCAGCCAATCCGTCGGGCAGGGAAGTTGGGAGACCCAGTACTTC.

The table lists this clone with a count of one. The V gene is TRBV5-1, the J gene TRBJ1-1; no definite D call. The CDR3 sequence is 14 residues long. CDR1 SGHRS and CDR2 YFSETQ come from the germline V gene. V lost 0 bases to trimming and J lost 4 bases, with 10 bases between them. CDR3 loop: CASSLGGTSTEAFF. CDR3 nucleotide sequence: TGCGCCAGCAGCTTGGGGGGAACGAGCACTGAAGCTTTCTTT.

The rearrangement joins TRBV19 to TRBJ2-1; D is unclear. Trimming removed 5 bases at V and 5 bases at J, with 4 bases between. The germline gives CDR1 LNHDA, CDR2 SQIVND (reference sequence). The CDR3 is 11 amino acids. CDR3 bases: TGTGCCAGTAGTCCCGACAATGAGCAGTTCTTC. It codes for CASSPDNEQFF.

In this sample, this clone turned up once. J is TRBJ2-3 and V is TRBV5-6, with 9 bases aligning to TRBD2. The CDR3 runs to 14 residues. V gave up 4 bases and J gave up 2 bases; unmatched junction bases: 2. Per germline, CDR1 SGHDT and CDR2 YYEEEE. The CDR3 here is CASSLAGHTDTQYF. Written as DNA, the CDR3 is TGTGCCAGCAGCCTAGCGGGGCACACAGATACGCAGTATTTT. The variable domain in full, with the rest retrieved from reference TRBV5-6 and TRBJ2-3, is DAGVTQSPTHLIKTRGQQVTLRCSPKSGHDTVSWYQQALGQGPQFIFQYYEEEERQRGNFPDRFSGHQFPNYSSELNVNALLLGDSALYLCASSLAGHTDTQYFGPGTRLTVL.

The rearrangement uses TRBV19 and TRBJ2-2; 7 bases line up with TRBD1. Germline CDR1 reads LNHDA; CDR2 reads SQIVND (reference sequence). The CDR3 sequence is 13 residues long. The junction had 6 bases not matched to a gene; V was cut back by 6 bases and J by 8 bases. As DNA, the CDR3 is TGTGCCAGTAGCAACAGGGGTTCGGGGGAGCTGTTTTTT. Translating gives CASSNRGSGELFF.

V and J are TRBV7-8 and TRBJ2-7; no clear D. The V and J ends lost 3 bases and 0 bases respectively, with 9 bases between them. CDR3 length equals 14 residues. Germline V lookup: CDR1 SGHVS, CDR2 FQNEAQ. CDR3 nucleotides: TGTGCCAGCAGCTTCGGCGGATCCTCCTACGAGCAGTACTTC. Translating gives CASSFGGSSYEQYF.

The rearrangement uses TRBV11-3 and TRBJ2-7, with D hard to call. With 4 bases removed from V and 3 bases from J, the gap between germline ends came to 10 bases. CDR3 size: 13 residues. The germline V gene has CDR1 SGHNT and CDR2 YENEEA. CDR3 bases: TGTGCCAGCAGCTCCTCGGCGTTCTACGAGCAGTACTTC. Translation: CASSSSAFYEQYF.

This clone occurred once. This chain joins TRBV5-1 and TRBJ2-5; the D gene could be TRBD1 or TRBD2 (5 bases each). The V end lost 0 bases, the J end lost 7 bases, and 13 bases lay between the germline ends. The CDR3 is 14 amino acids. Germline CDR1 and CDR2: SGHRS and YFSETQ. CDR3 nucleotides: TGCGCCAGCAGCTTGGCGGGGCAGGGCGGGACCCAGTACTTC. It codes for CASSLAGQGGTQYF.